Presented here are 8 T cell receptor beta chains from one specimen sequenced in a study of cytomegalovirus exposure and HLA in healthy donors. It was with 60 Vbeta and 13 Jbeta primers that the PCR ran. Generated by immunoSEQ multiplex PCR, the TCRdb table keeps only in-frame clones and is missing some. This sample contains some 110,000 clones. The material sequenced was PBMCs. The receptors shown here come from a man aged 40-49 years in good health and CMV-seropositive.

The rearrangement links TRBV10-3 to TRBJ2-5, with D possibly matching TRBD1 (6 bases). Looked up from germline, CDR1 is ENHRY and CDR2 is SYGVKD. V was clipped by 0 bases and J by 1 base, with 9 bases between them. The CDR3 covers 15 residues. DNA for the CDR3: TGTGCCATCAGTGAGTCGGGACATATCCAAGAGACCCAGTACTTC. Its translation is CAISESGHIQETQYF.

V and J are TRBV5-1 and TRBJ2-7; maybe TRBD1 (6 bases). V gave up 0 bases and J gave up 4 bases, with 11 bases separating them. The CDR3 is 14 residues long. CDR1 is SGHRS and CDR2 is YFSETQ in the germline V gene. This CDR3 is CASSLVPGDYEQYF. The CDR3 bases are TGCGCCAGCAGCTTGGTGCCAGGGGATTACGAGCAGTACTTC.

This rearrangement joins TRBV6-5 to TRBJ2-3, with 7 bases fitting TRBD2. The V and J ends lost 7 bases and 2 bases, in that order; junction bases with no gene match: 6. This CDR3 contains 14 residues. Germline V gives CDR1 MNHEY, CDR2 SVGAGI. CDR3 sequence reads: CASKWGGATDTQYF. DNA for the CDR3: TGTGCCAGCAAGTGGGGGGGAGCCACAGATACGCAGTATTTT.

This sequence joins TRBV19 and TRBJ1-5; the match to TRBD1 covers 9 bases. V lost 8 bases to trimming and J lost 2 bases; unmatched junction nucleotides: 10. The CDR3 spans 16 residues. The V gene's germline CDR1 is LNHDA and CDR2 SQIVND (reference sequence). The DNA of the CDR3 is TGTGCCAGTGGGACAGGGAGATATGGGGGCAATCAGCCCCAGCATTTT. It encodes CASGTGRYGGNQPQHF. Full variable domain (missing parts from reference TRBV19 and TRBJ1-5): DGGITQSPKYLFRKEGQNVTLSCEQNLNHDAMYWYRQDPGQGLRLIYYSQIVNDFQKGDIAEGYSVSREKKESFPLTVTSAQKNPTAFYLCASGTGRYGGNQPQHFGDGTRLSIL.

The V and J genes are TRBV6-5 and TRBJ1-6; perhaps TRBD1 as D (6 bases). V gave up 7 bases and J gave up 7 bases, with 17 bases separating them. The germline CDR1 and CDR2 sequences are MNHEY and SVGAGI. The CDR3 sequence is 15 residues long. CDR3 residues: CASNLFGQLNSPLHF. The CDR3 nucleotides read TGTGCCAGCAACCTCTTCGGACAGTTGAATTCACCCCTCCACTTT.

The genes are TRBV15 and TRBJ2-7; perhaps TRBD2 as D (5 bases). The germline V gene has CDR1 LNHNV and CDR2 YYDKDF (reference sequence). V was shortened by 1 base and J by 6 bases, with 16 bases between the two germline ends. The CDR3 has 15 residues. The CDR3: CATSRGRGRGSEQYF. For the CDR3, the DNA is TGTGCCACCAGCAGAGGCCGGGGTCGGGGAAGCGAGCAGTACTTC. Full variable domain (outside the CDR3, taken from reference TRBV15 and TRBJ2-7): DAMVIQNPRYQVTQFGKPVTLSCSQTLNHNVMYWYQQKSSQAPKLLFHYYDKDFNNEADTPDNFQSRRPNTSFCFLDIRSPGLGDTAMYLCATSRGRGRGSEQYFGPGTRLTVT.

V gene TRBV7-3 combines with J gene TRBJ2-3; D may be TRBD1 (5 bases). The CDR3 spans 12 residues. Trimming took 4 bases from V and 6 from J, leaving 8 bases between them. The germline gives CDR1 SGHTA, CDR2 FQGTGA. The CDR3 coding sequence is TGTGCCAGCAGCTGGCCAGGGGATACGCAGTATTTT. It is translated as CASSWPGDTQYF.

The chain links TRBV6-6 to TRBJ2-7; 12 positions match TRBD1. The CDR3 runs to 15 residues. Germline V gene lookup returns CDR1 MNHNY and CDR2 SVGAGI (reference sequence). The V segment lost 0 bases and the J segment 5 bases; nucleotides outside the gene matches: 2. DNA for the CDR3: TGTGCCAGCAGTTACTCCGGGACAGGGGGCAACGAGCAGTACTTC. The encoded protein is CASSYSGTGGNEQYF.